This TCR beta chain derives from a study of OX40 agonist ivuxolimab in advanced cancers. About the study: Ivuxolimab, an antibody that agonizes OX40 (CD134), was administered to the patients.

Trimming took 2 bases from V and 8 from J; bases not matched to a gene: 9. CDR1 and CDR2 (germline): SNHLY, FYNNEI. This CDR3 comprises 15 residues. The protocol was immunoSEQ multiplex PCR, while the TCRdb copy is restricted to in-frame clones and leaves out a portion. The sample includes about 83,000 clones, roughly 80% seen only once; the top ten take around 7.5%. The V call is TRBV2, the J call TRBJ1-2; 9 bases map to TRBD1. The receptor comes from an adult with an advanced solid tumor such as melanoma, head and neck, liver or kidney cancer. Sequenced material: CD4+ or CD8+ T cells sorted from blood, taken in a trial of the OX40 agonist ivuxolimab. For the CDR3, the DNA is TGTGCCAGCAGTGAATCGCCGGGACAGGGAGGCGGCTACACCTTC. Translation gives CASSESPGQGGGYTF.